A single sample gave rise to the 4 T cell receptor beta chains below, sequenced in a study of CXCR3-negative and CXCR3-positive naive CD8 T cells. Libraries were UMI-labeled 5' RACE TRB cDNA. Using the 5' RACE reads, TCRdb records one entry per CDR3 protein without DNA. The specimen's table records around 90,000 distinct CDR3 sequences. Sequencing was performed on naive CXCR3- CD8+ T cells from blood. Subset noted: CD45RO-CCR7+CD27+CD95- naive CD8+ T cells lacking CXCR3 (TNR3-). Receptor source: a human donor in good health. Some clones in this sample may be carry-over from other donors' samples.

The chain employs TRBV29-1 and TRBJ1-1. The CDR3 totals 12 residues. Looked up from germline, CDR1 is SQVTM and CDR2 is ANQGSEA. This CDR3 is CSVYGEEAEAFF.

V gene TRBV4-2 combines with J gene TRBJ2-5; TCRdb gives TRBD2 as the D gene, but with no DNA this cannot be confirmed. The V gene's germline CDR1 is LGHNA and CDR2 YNFKEQ. The CDR3 is 17 amino acids. The CDR3 is CASSHRVFVQEGETQYF.

This sequence joins TRBV20-1 and TRBJ2-7. The CDR3 contains 15 residues. CDR1 is DFQATT, CDR2 SNEGSKA, per germline (reference sequence). The CDR3 region is CSARGSDIRLYEQYF.

The CDR3 spells CSVEDASPEQYF. The chain links TRBV29-1 to TRBJ2-7. The CDR3 length is 12 residues. Germline V gene data show CDR1 as SQVTM and CDR2 as ANQGSEA.